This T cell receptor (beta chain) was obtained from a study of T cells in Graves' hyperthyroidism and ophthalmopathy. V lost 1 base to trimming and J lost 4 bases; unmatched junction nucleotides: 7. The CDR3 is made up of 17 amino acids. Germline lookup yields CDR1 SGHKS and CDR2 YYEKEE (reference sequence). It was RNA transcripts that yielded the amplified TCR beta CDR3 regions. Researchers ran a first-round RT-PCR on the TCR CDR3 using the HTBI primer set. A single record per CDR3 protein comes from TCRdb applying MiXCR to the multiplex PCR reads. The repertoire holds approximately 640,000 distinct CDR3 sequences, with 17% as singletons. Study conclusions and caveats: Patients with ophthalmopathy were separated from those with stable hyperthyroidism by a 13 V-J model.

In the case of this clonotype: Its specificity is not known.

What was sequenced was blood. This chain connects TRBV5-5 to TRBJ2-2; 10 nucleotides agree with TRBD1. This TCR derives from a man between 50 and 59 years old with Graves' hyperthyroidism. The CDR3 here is CASSLYDRGQSTGELFF. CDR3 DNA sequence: TGTGCCAGCAGCTTGTACGACAGGGGGCAAAGCACCGGGGAGCTGTTTTTT.